Following are 23 T cell receptor beta chains from one sample sequenced in a study of T cell responses to AZD1222 COVID-19 vaccine. Produced via immunoSEQ multiplex PCR; TCRdb's table is partial and in-frame only. Seen here are approximately 79,000 clones, roughly 85% observed once, and the top ten hold approximately 1.3%. The sample consisted of peripheral blood, taken 28 days after the second AZD1222 dose. These receptors originate from an adult who received the AZD1222 COVID-19 vaccine.

This clone appeared many times. The chain combines TRBV30 with TRBJ1-6; 7 bases agree with TRBD1. This CDR3 contains 16 residues. Germline assignment: CDR1 GTSNPN and CDR2 SVGIG (reference sequence). The V and J ends lost 5 bases and 7 bases, in that order; junction bases with no gene match: 14. The CDR3 sequence is CAWGQFRTGPNSPLHF. The CDR3 bases are TGTGCCTGGGGTCAGTTTCGGACAGGTCCCAATTCACCCCTCCACTTT.

The genes are TRBV21-1 and TRBJ2-3. TRBV21-1 is listed as a pseudogene. The length of the CDR3 is 16 residues. Here the CDR3 reads CASSRGWGIITDTQYF. Written as DNA, the CDR3 is TGTGCCAGCAGCCGCGGGTGGGGGATAATCACAGATACGCAGTATTTT.

This chain uses TRBV30 with TRBJ2-7; 8 bases line up with TRBD1. CDR3 length: 13 residues. Germline V lookup: CDR1 GTSNPN, CDR2 SVGIG (reference sequence). Germline trimming cut 7 bases from V and 3 bases from J; bases unmatched to any gene: 8. CDR3 sequence reads: CAYDGTGLYEQYF. The DNA for the CDR3 is TGTGCCTACGACGGGACAGGACTCTACGAGCAGTACTTC.

The chain combines TRBV27 with TRBJ2-4, with D perhaps TRBD1 (6 bases). Germline CDR1 MNHEY, CDR2 SMNVEV (reference sequence). Deletions cut 7 bases from V and 2 bases from J, with 12 bases between. CDR3 length: 14 amino acids. The CDR3 reads CASKLDRTKNIQYF. The CDR3 DNA is TGTGCCAGCAAACTCGACAGGACCAAAAACATTCAGTACTTC.

V and J are TRBV28 and TRBJ1-2, with 9 nucleotides matching TRBD1. The V and J ends lost 4 bases and 7 bases, in that order; junction bases with no gene match: 13. Germline CDR1 is MDHEN and CDR2 is SYDVKM. This CDR3 is built from 16 residues. The DNA for the CDR3 is TGTGCCAGCAGTTCGACGCGTTTACAGGGGGCGCGTGGCTACACCTTC. Translation gives CASSSTRLQGARGYTF.

The chain couples TRBV5-6 to TRBJ2-7, with no clear D. Per the germline V gene, CDR1 is SGHDT and CDR2 is YYEEEE. Trimming stripped 2 bases from V and 0 bases from J, with 6 bases between. The CDR3 contains 13 residues. CDR3 sequence: CASSFPLSYEQYF. The DNA for the CDR3 is TGTGCCAGCAGCTTCCCCCTCTCCTACGAGCAGTACTTC. Combining the CDR3 with reference TRBV5-6 and TRBJ2-7 gives the whole variable domain DAGVTQSPTHLIKTRGQQVTLRCSPKSGHDTVSWYQQALGQGPQFIFQYYEEEERQRGNFPDRFSGHQFPNYSSELNVNALLLGDSALYLCASSFPLSYEQYFGPGTRLTVT.

V and J are TRBV5-1 and TRBJ1-1; TRBD1 is a possible D gene (6 bases). Trimming shortened V by 4 bases and J by 5 bases, and 12 bases separated the two germline ends. Germline V CDR1 and CDR2: SGHRS, YFSETQ. The CDR3 covers 13 residues. The CDR3 spells CASSPGGGTEAFF. Here the CDR3 DNA reads TGCGCCAGCAGCCCGGGAGGGGGAACTGAAGCTTTCTTT.

CDR3 in DNA: TGTGCCAGCAGTTCGACAGGGTGGTTTGAAGCTTTCTTT. Translated, it gives CASSSTGWFEAFF. The chain couples TRBV27 to TRBJ1-1; 7 nucleotides match TRBD1. This CDR3 is built from 13 residues. In germline, CDR1 is MNHEY, CDR2 SMNVEV (reference sequence). V lost 4 bases, J lost 7 bases, and 6 bases stayed unmatched.

V gene TRBV7-2 combines with J gene TRBJ2-7, with 8 bases aligning to TRBD1. Germline lookup yields CDR1 SGHTA and CDR2 FQGNSA. J was trimmed by 4 bases and V by 3 bases; bases with no gene match: 8. The CDR3 extends over 15 amino acids. The CDR3 loop reads CASSLPRGQQYEQYF. Here the CDR3 DNA reads TGTGCCAGCAGCTTGCCCAGGGGGCAGCAATACGAGCAGTACTTC.

The V call is TRBV28, the J call TRBJ2-1; no firm D call. The germline CDR1 and CDR2 sequences are MDHEN and SYDVKM. The V end lost 8 bases, the J end lost 10 bases, and 15 bases lay between the germline ends. This CDR3 is 12 amino acids long. The CDR3 coding sequence is TGTGCCAGCGGGGAACGGCTGATAGAGCAGTTCTTC. This sequence encodes CASGERLIEQFF.

This sequence joins TRBV10-3 and TRBJ1-1; TRBD1 matches 7 bases. The ends lost 6 bases at V and 4 bases at J; junction bases unmatched: 8. The length of the CDR3 is 14 residues. Per the germline V gene, CDR1 is ENHRY and CDR2 is SYGVKD. This chain's CDR3 is CAISPTQGGTEAFF. The CDR3 region has the DNA TGTGCCATCAGCCCAACCCAGGGGGGCACTGAAGCTTTCTTT.

The chain recombines TRBV19 with TRBJ2-7, with 8 bases lining up with TRBD2. Germline trimming cut 7 bases from V and 2 bases from J; bases unmatched to any gene: 7. Looked up from germline, CDR1 is LNHDA and CDR2 is SQIVND (reference sequence). CDR3 length equals 14 residues. This CDR3 is CASNQAGDAYEQYF. The CDR3 nucleotides are TGTGCCAGTAATCAAGCGGGGGACGCCTACGAGCAGTACTTC.

The chain uses TRBV6-5 and TRBJ2-1, with 11 bases lining up with TRBD2. Germline-derived CDR1 and CDR2 are MNHEY and SVGAGI. V was pared by 3 bases and J by 8 bases, with 9 bases of the junction left unmatched. The CDR3 has 16 residues. CDR3 nucleotides: TGTGCCAGCAGTTATCGGGGGACTAGCGGCCGGTATGAGCAGTTCTTC. Translating gives CASSYRGTSGRYEQFF.

The rearrangement uses TRBV19 and TRBJ2-2; D gene unclear. Trimming took off 3 bases at V and 4 bases at J, with 12 bases between the two ends. Per germline, CDR1 LNHDA and CDR2 SQIVND (reference sequence). The CDR3 is 15 residues long. The CDR3 here is CASSMSPGITGELFF. The CDR3 region has the DNA TGTGCCAGTAGTATGAGCCCAGGCATCACCGGGGAGCTGTTTTTT. Using reference TRBV19 and TRBJ2-2 for the parts outside the CDR3, the full variable domain is DGGITQSPKYLFRKEGQNVTLSCEQNLNHDAMYWYRQDPGQGLRLIYYSQIVNDFQKGDIAEGYSVSREKKESFPLTVTSAQKNPTAFYLCASSMSPGITGELFFGEGSRLTVL.

V and J are TRBV9 and TRBJ1-2; D not certain. Germline V gene data show CDR1 as SGDLS and CDR2 as YYNGEE. V lost 0 bases and J lost 0, with 12 bases in between. The CDR3 runs 16 residues. CDR3 sequence reads: CASSVEAGPANYGYTF. In nucleotides, the CDR3 is TGTGCCAGCAGCGTAGAGGCAGGTCCTGCTAACTATGGCTACACCTTC.

This clone was seen just once. J is TRBJ1-5 and V is TRBV4-3, with unresolved D. The CDR3 has 13 residues. Germline CDR1 and CDR2: LGHNA and YSLEER. V shed 1 base and J shed 5 bases, with 6 bases lying between them. CDR3 region: CASSQGRDQPQHF. DNA of the CDR3: TGCGCCAGCAGCCAAGGCCGAGATCAGCCCCAGCATTTT.

This sequence joins TRBV27 and TRBJ1-1; the D gene is possibly TRBD1 (5 bases). From germline, CDR1 is MNHEY and CDR2 SMNVEV (reference sequence). The CDR3 has 14 residues. V lost 4 bases and J lost 6, with 15 bases in between. This chain's CDR3 is CASSSRTSFPEAFF. For the CDR3, the DNA is TGTGCCAGCAGTTCTCGGACATCATTCCCTGAAGCTTTCTTT.

This clone was found a few times. This chain links TRBV28 with TRBJ2-1; 12 positions agree with TRBD2. This CDR3 region has 13 residues. V shed 10 bases, J shed 6 bases, and the junction held 4 bases outside the gene matches. From germline, CDR1 is MDHEN and CDR2 SYDVKM. The CDR3: CATRLAGVNEQFF. The CDR3 DNA is TGTGCCACCCGACTAGCGGGAGTCAATGAGCAGTTCTTC.

The J gene is TRBJ2-7, the V gene TRBV20-1, with no clear D. Germline CDR1 DFQATT, CDR2 SNEGSKA (reference sequence). The germline V and J ends were trimmed by 3 bases and 6 bases, with 12 bases remaining between them. The CDR3 is 12 amino acids. The DNA for the CDR3 is TGCAGTGCTAGTCCCTGGTTCGGCGAGCAGTACTTC. Encoded protein: CSASPWFGEQYF.

The chain uses TRBV28 and TRBJ1-2, with no clear D. V gave up 6 bases and J gave up 6 bases, with 17 bases separating them. Germline V gene data show CDR1 as MDHEN and CDR2 as SYDVKM. The CDR3 length is 14 residues. As DNA, the CDR3 is TGTGCCAGCAGAAAACAATTAAGCCTCGATGGCTACACCTTC. Translation gives CASRKQLSLDGYTF.

The chain links TRBV7-2 to TRBJ1-6; the D is unclear. This CDR3 is 14 amino acids long. In germline, CDR1 is SGHTA, CDR2 FQGNSA. V dropped 2 bases and J dropped 7 bases, with 9 bases sitting between them. CDR3 DNA sequence: TGTGCCAGCAGCTTACAGGCCAGGAATTCACCCCTCCACTTT. It yields the protein CASSLQARNSPLHF.

V is TRBV12-5 and J is TRBJ1-1; no firm D call. With 1 base removed from V and 3 bases from J, the gap between germline ends came to 3 bases. The CDR3 is 12 amino acids. CDR1 is LGHNT and CDR2 is FRNRAP in the germline V gene. DNA for the CDR3: TGTGCTAGTGGTTTGGGGGACACTGAAGCTTTCTTT. Translating gives CASGLGDTEAFF.

The chain uses TRBV4-1 and TRBJ1-4; the D is unclear. The germline CDR1 and CDR2 sequences are MGHRA and YSYEKL. The CDR3 sequence is 12 residues long. V dropped 0 bases and J dropped 10 bases, with 6 bases sitting between them. CDR3 coding DNA: TGCGCCAGCAGCCAAGACCCCCGAAAACTGTTTTTT. Translating it yields CASSQDPRKLFF.